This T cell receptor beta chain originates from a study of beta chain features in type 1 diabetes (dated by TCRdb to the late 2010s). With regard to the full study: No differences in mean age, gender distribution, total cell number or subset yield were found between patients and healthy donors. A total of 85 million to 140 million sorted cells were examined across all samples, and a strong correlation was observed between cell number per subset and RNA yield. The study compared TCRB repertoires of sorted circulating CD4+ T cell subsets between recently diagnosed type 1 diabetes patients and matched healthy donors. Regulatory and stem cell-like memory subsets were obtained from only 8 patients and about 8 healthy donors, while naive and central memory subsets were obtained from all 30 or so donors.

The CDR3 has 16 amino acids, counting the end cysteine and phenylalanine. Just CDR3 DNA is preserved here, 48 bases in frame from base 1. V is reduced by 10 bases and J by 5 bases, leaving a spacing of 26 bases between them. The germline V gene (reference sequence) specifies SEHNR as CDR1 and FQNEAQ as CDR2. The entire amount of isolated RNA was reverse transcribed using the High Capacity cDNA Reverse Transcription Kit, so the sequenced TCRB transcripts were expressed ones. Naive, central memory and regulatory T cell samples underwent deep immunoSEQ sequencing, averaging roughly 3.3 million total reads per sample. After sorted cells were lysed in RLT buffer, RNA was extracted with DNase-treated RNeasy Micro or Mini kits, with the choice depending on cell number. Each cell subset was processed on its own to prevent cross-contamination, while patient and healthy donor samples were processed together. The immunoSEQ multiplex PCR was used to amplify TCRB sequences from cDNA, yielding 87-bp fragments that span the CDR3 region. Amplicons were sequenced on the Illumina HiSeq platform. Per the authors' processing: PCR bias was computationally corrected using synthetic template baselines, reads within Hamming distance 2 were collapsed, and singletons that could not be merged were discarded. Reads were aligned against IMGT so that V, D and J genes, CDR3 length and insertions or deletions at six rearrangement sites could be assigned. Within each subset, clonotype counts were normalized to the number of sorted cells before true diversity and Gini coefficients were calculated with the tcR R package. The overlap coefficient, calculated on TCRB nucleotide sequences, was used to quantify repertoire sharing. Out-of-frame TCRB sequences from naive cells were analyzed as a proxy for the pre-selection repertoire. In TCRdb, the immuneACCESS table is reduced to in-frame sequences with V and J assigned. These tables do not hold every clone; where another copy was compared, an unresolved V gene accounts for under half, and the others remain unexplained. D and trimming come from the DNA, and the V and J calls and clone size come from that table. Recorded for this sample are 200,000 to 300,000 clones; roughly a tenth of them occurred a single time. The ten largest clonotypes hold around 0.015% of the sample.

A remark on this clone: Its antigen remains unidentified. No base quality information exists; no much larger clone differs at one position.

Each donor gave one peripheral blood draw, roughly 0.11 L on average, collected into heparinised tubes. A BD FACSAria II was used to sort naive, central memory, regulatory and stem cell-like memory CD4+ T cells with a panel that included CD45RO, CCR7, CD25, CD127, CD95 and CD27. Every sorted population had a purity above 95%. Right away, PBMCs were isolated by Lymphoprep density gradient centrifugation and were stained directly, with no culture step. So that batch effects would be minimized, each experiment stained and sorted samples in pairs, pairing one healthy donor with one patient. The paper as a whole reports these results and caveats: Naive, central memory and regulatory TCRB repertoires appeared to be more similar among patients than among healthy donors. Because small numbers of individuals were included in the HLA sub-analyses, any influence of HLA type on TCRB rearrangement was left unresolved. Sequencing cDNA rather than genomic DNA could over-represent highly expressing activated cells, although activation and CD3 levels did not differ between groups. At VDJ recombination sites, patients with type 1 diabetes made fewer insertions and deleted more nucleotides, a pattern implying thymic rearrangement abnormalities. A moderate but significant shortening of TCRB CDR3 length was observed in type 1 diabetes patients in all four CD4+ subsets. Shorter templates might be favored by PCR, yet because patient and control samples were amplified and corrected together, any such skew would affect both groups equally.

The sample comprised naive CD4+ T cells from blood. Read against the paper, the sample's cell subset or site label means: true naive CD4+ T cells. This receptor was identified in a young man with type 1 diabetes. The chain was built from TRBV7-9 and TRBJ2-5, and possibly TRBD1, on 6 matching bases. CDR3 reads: CAISLTGTPSRETQYF. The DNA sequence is TGTGCCATCTCCTTGACTGGGACACCGTCCCGGGAGACCCAGTACTTC.